Given below is one T cell receptor beta chain in context. The V gene end was trimmed by 4 bases and the J gene end by 3 bases; junction bases not matched to a gene: 2. CDR1 MNHEY and CDR2 SVGAGI come from the germline V gene. The CDR3 contains 13 residues. These data are taken from a study of regulatory T cells in long-lasting Graves disease. The time point was: newly diagnosed GD, antithyroid drugs for less than 3 months. Generation of the TCR library employed RNA extracted from PBMCs. Researchers made TCR beta libraries by using iRepertoire HTBI primers and running Arm-PCR on CDR3 regions. TCRdb re-derived calls from the multiplex PCR reads in MiXCR, one entry per CDR3 protein. The table records around 500,000 distinct CDR3 sequences, about 16% of them present only once. Separately, the same data were catalogued under a study of T cells in Graves' hyperthyroidism and ophthalmopathy.

This sequence was found in a woman aged 35 to 59 with Graves disease. The rearrangement joins TRBV6-5 to TRBJ2-5, with TRBD2 matching over 7 bases. The specimen comprised peripheral blood mononuclear cells (PBMCs), sampled at new diagnosis, from a patient treated with antithyroid drugs. CDR3 bases: TGTGCCAGCAGTTGGGACTACAAAGAGACCCAGTACTTC. It is translated as CASSWDYKETQYF.